The 32 T cell receptor beta chains below all came from one sample that was sequenced in a study of technical replicates of blood from several donors. Produced via immunoSEQ multiplex PCR; TCRdb's table is partial and in-frame only. In the table there are roughly 90,000 clones, about nine tenths of which are singletons. The sequenced sample was T cells isolated from PBMCs. The receptors were gathered from a human donor in good health.

The CDR3 DNA reads TGCGCCAGCAGCTTGATGGACAGGAACACTGAAGCTTTCTTT. Its translation is CASSLMDRNTEAFF. The chain uses TRBV5-1 and TRBJ1-1, with a possible D match to TRBD1 (6 bases). The germline V gene has CDR1 SGHRS and CDR2 YFSETQ. Trimming pared 1 base from V and 1 base from J, leaving 8 bases between. The CDR3 is made up of 14 amino acids.

V is TRBV5-1 and J is TRBJ2-3, with a possible D match to TRBD2 (6 bases). Germline V gene data show CDR1 as SGHRS and CDR2 as YFSETQ. This CDR3 region has 15 residues. Trimming took 1 base from V and 4 from J, leaving 13 bases between them. The CDR3 region is CASSLISGESDTQYF. In nucleotides, the CDR3 is TGCGCCAGCAGCTTGATTTCGGGAGAGTCAGATACGCAGTATTTT.

The chain uses TRBV2 and TRBJ2-4; no clear D gene. V lost 3 bases, J lost 0 bases, and 9 bases lay in between. The germline V gene encodes CDR1 SNHLY and CDR2 FYNNEI. The CDR3 contains 15 residues. The DNA for the CDR3 is TGTGCCAGCAGTGAGTACCCAGGAGCCAAAAACATTCAGTACTTC. Translation: CASSEYPGAKNIQYF.

The chain links TRBV7-2 to TRBJ1-2; D is unresolved. The CDR3 length is 10 residues. Trimming shortened V by 4 bases and J by 8 bases, and 5 bases separated the two germline ends. Germline V gene data show CDR1 as SGHTA and CDR2 as FQGNSA. CDR3 amino acids: CASSSRGYTF. In DNA, the CDR3 is TGTGCCAGCAGCTCTCGGGGCTACACCTTC. Combining the CDR3 with reference TRBV7-2 and TRBJ1-2 gives the whole variable domain GAGVSQSPSNKVTEKGKDVELRCDPISGHTALYWYRQSLGQGLEFLIYFQGNSAPDKSGLPSDRFSAERTGGSVSTLTIQRTQQEDSAVYLCASSSRGYTFGSGTRLTVV.

The chain couples TRBV7-9 to TRBJ1-2; D is perhaps TRBD1 (6 bases). V was shortened by 1 base and J by 3 bases, with 9 bases between the two germline ends. CDR3 size: 14 residues. CDR1 SEHNR and CDR2 FQNEAQ come from the germline V gene (reference sequence). CDR3 bases: TGTGCCAGCAGCTTAGAACAGGGTTACTATGGCTACACCTTC. Its translation: CASSLEQGYYGYTF. The full variable domain, completed using reference TRBV7-9 and TRBJ1-2, is DTGVSQNPRHKITKRGQNVTFRCDPISEHNRLYWYRQTLGQGPEFLTYFQNEAQLEKSRLLSDRFSAERPKGSFSTLEIQRTEQGDSAMYLCASSLEQGYYGYTFGSGTRLTVV.

The chain employs TRBV6-1 and TRBJ2-1, with D unclear. From germline, CDR1 is MNHNS and CDR2 SASEGT. CDR3 length: 15 residues. The V end lost 5 bases, the J end lost 2 bases, and 13 bases lay between the germline ends. This chain's CDR3 is CASSQVAPTYNEQFF. The DNA of the CDR3 is TGTGCCAGCAGTCAGGTGGCACCGACCTACAATGAGCAGTTCTTC.

This sequence joins TRBV2 and TRBJ2-1; 7 bases are a match to TRBD2. The CDR3 is 17 amino acids. Germline V lookup: CDR1 SNHLY, CDR2 FYNNEI. With V trimmed by 9 bases and J by 0 bases, 14 bases remained unmatched. DNA of the CDR3: TGTGCCAGTAGTAATACGGGACTATGGAGCTCCTACAATGAGCAGTTCTTC. Translated: CASSNTGLWSSYNEQFF.

V and J are TRBV12-5 and TRBJ2-2; TRBD2 is a possible D gene (5 bases). Germline V gene lookup returns CDR1 LGHNT and CDR2 FRNRAP. With 1 base removed from V and 2 bases from J, the gap between germline ends came to 14 bases. The CDR3 is 17 amino acids. The CDR3 DNA reads TGTGCTAGTGGTTTGGCACTACAATGGACTAACACCGGGGAGCTGTTTTTT. Amino acids: CASGLALQWTNTGELFF.

J is TRBJ2-3 and V is TRBV19; tentative D call: TRBD2 (7 bases). Germline V CDR1 and CDR2: LNHDA, SQIVND (reference sequence). Trimming stripped 2 bases from V and 2 bases from J, with 20 bases between. This CDR3 contains 18 residues. The CDR3 DNA reads as TGTGCCAGTAGTATAAACCCGGTGGGGGGGCCCCCCACAGATACGCAGTATTTT. This codes for CASSINPVGGPPTDTQYF.

This clone was observed a single time. CDR3 in DNA: TGTGCCAGCAGTTTTTTTAGCGGGAGTACGTACGAGCAGTACTTC. Amino acids: CASSFFSGSTYEQYF. The rearrangement joins TRBV28 to TRBJ2-7; 9 bases match TRBD2. V was clipped by 3 bases and J by 4 bases; unmatched bases: 7. This CDR3 has 15 amino acids. CDR1 is MDHEN, CDR2 SYDVKM, per germline.

The V call is TRBV2, the J call TRBJ1-5; D is undetermined. The CDR3 totals 15 residues. V was shortened by 4 bases and J by 1 base, with 11 bases between the two germline ends. The germline V gene has CDR1 SNHLY and CDR2 FYNNEI. The CDR3: CASSVQTGSNQPQHF. For the CDR3, the DNA is TGTGCCAGCAGTGTCCAGACGGGAAGCAATCAGCCCCAGCATTTT.

The V call is TRBV27, the J call TRBJ1-2, with a possible D match to TRBD1 (5 bases). This CDR3 contains 15 residues. Germline V lookup: CDR1 MNHEY, CDR2 SMNVEV (reference sequence). The V end lost 5 bases, the J end lost 8 bases, and 21 bases lay between the germline ends. The CDR3 nucleotides read TGTGCCAGCAGTCCGCCCTCATCGGGGGGGGGAGGCTACACCTTC. Translation: CASSPPSSGGGGYTF.

The V gene is TRBV5-1, the J gene TRBJ2-7; tentatively, D is TRBD1 (5 bases). The CDR3 extends over 14 amino acids. Deletions cut 6 bases from V and 7 bases from J, with 20 bases between. In germline, CDR1 is SGHRS, CDR2 YFSETQ. The CDR3 spells CASTSTLGAREQYF. The CDR3 nucleotides are TGCGCCAGCACCAGCACACTTGGGGCGAGGGAGCAGTACTTC.

In nucleotides, the CDR3 is TGTGCCAGTAGTATCCAGCGGACCTACACAGATACGCAGTATTTT. Amino acid sequence: CASSIQRTYTDTQYF. The genes are TRBV19 and TRBJ2-3; D is possibly TRBD2 (5 bases). Trimming removed 3 bases from V and 2 bases from J, with 12 bases in between. The CDR3 has 15 residues. Germline V gene lookup returns CDR1 LNHDA and CDR2 SQIVND (reference sequence).

This chain joins TRBV5-1 and TRBJ2-1; the D is unclear. The CDR3 covers 13 residues. Looked up from germline, CDR1 is SGHRS and CDR2 is YFSETQ. The ends were cut back, 6 bases at V and 2 bases at J, with 9 bases in the middle. Written as DNA, the CDR3 is TGCGCCAGCATCGGTAGAGCCTACAATGAGCAGTTCTTC. Translated: CASIGRAYNEQFF.

This clone was observed a few times. The chain joins TRBV4-1 to TRBJ2-1; possible D gene TRBD1, 6 bases. The V gene lost 4 bases and the J gene lost 6 bases, with 19 bases spanning the gap. This CDR3 comprises 16 residues. Germline assignment: CDR1 MGHRA and CDR2 YSYEKL. The CDR3 region is CASSPLGAKGGNEQFF. DNA of the CDR3: TGCGCCAGCAGCCCGTTGGGTGCCAAAGGGGGCAATGAGCAGTTCTTC.

The chain uses TRBV10-2 and TRBJ2-5, with 10 nucleotides matching TRBD2. The CDR3 extends over 15 amino acids. V was pared by 7 bases and J by 5 bases, with 10 bases of the junction left unmatched. Germline assignment: CDR1 WSHSY and CDR2 SAAADI. The CDR3 sequence is CASTTSGATWETQYF. Written as DNA, the CDR3 is TGCGCCAGCACAACTAGCGGGGCGACGTGGGAGACCCAGTACTTC.

The sample holds one count of this clone. This chain joins TRBV5-1 and TRBJ2-1; TRBD2 might be the D (6 bases). The V end lost 4 bases, the J end lost 5 bases, and 16 bases lay between the germline ends. There are 15 residues in the CDR3. CDR1 is SGHRS and CDR2 is YFSETQ in the germline V gene. The CDR3 spells CASSPAPGLDNEQFF. DNA for the CDR3: TGCGCCAGCAGCCCCGCGCCGGGACTCGACAATGAGCAGTTCTTC.

J is TRBJ2-3 and V is TRBV5-1, with TRBD1 matching over 7 bases. V lost 4 bases, J lost 0 bases, and 5 bases stayed unmatched. The CDR3 consists of 15 residues. CDR1 and CDR2 (germline): SGHRS, YFSETQ. The CDR3 DNA reads TGCGCCAGCAGCAGCTCAGGGGGAAGCACAGATACGCAGTATTTT. Translated, it gives CASSSSGGSTDTQYF.

This clone has a single count. This sequence joins TRBV5-6 and TRBJ1-1; D perhaps matches TRBD1 (6 bases). Germline V gene data show CDR1 as SGHDT and CDR2 as YYEEEE. The CDR3 is 15 amino acids. The ends were cut back, 3 bases at V and 1 base at J, with 13 bases in the middle. Written as DNA, the CDR3 is TGTGCCAGCAGCTGGGGCCTAGGGGGGAACACTGAAGCTTTCTTT. This sequence encodes CASSWGLGGNTEAFF.

In its sample, this clone was seen a few times. Here the CDR3 reads CASTAFENRRAFF. The CDR3 DNA follows: TGTGCCAGCACCGCATTCGAGAACAGGCGAGCTTTCTTT. The J gene is TRBJ1-1, the V gene TRBV7-9; a weak D match, TRBD1 (5 bases). The germline CDR1 and CDR2 sequences are SEHNR and FQNEAQ (reference sequence). The V gene lost 7 bases and the J gene lost 10 bases, with 19 bases spanning the gap. The CDR3 is made up of 13 amino acids. The full variable domain, with the rest looked up from reference TRBV7-9 and TRBJ1-1, is DTGVSQNPRHKITKRGQNVTFRCDPISEHNRLYWYRQTLGQGPEFLTYFQNEAQLEKSRLLSDRFSAERPKGSFSTLEIQRTEQGDSAMYLCASTAFENRRAFFGQGTRLTVV.

The chain has TRBV6-4 and TRBJ2-1, with 9 bases identical to TRBD1. V lost 8 bases to trimming and J lost 7 bases; unmatched junction nucleotides: 12. The germline CDR1 and CDR2 sequences are MRHNA and SNTAGT. The CDR3 covers 15 residues. The CDR3 loop reads CASPRDRVFRNEQFF. CDR3 nucleotide sequence: TGTGCCAGCCCTCGGGACAGGGTTTTTAGGAATGAGCAGTTCTTC.

The V and J genes are TRBV2 and TRBJ1-2, with 10 positions matching TRBD1. V dropped 6 bases and J dropped 6; count of bases not matched to a gene: 7. CDR3 length: 14 residues. Germline V lookup: CDR1 SNHLY, CDR2 FYNNEI. The CDR3 nucleotides are TGTGCCAGCAGATTCGGACAGGGGGGGAATGGCTACACCTTC. It specifies CASRFGQGGNGYTF.

The chain uses TRBV2 and TRBJ1-1, with 11 positions matching TRBD1. CDR3 length: 14 residues. Germline-derived CDR1 and CDR2 are SNHLY and FYNNEI. The trim removed 6 bases at V and 3 bases at J, leaving 3 bases unmatched. The CDR3 loop reads CASRRDRGDTEAFF. CDR3 nucleotide sequence: TGTGCCAGCAGAAGGGACAGGGGGGACACTGAAGCTTTCTTT.

The CDR3 loop reads CASSLAQPGEYNEQFF. The CDR3 nucleotides read TGTGCCAGCAGCTTAGCGCAACCAGGGGAATACAATGAGCAGTTCTTC. This rearrangement joins TRBV7-6 to TRBJ2-1; tentatively, D is TRBD1 (6 bases). The CDR3 consists of 16 residues. V was trimmed by 0 bases and J by 4 bases, leaving 13 bases between them. Germline assignment: CDR1 SGHVS and CDR2 FNYEAQ.

This clone was observed a single time. V is TRBV6-1 and J is TRBJ2-6; TRBD2 might be the D (6 bases). The ends were cut back, 2 bases at V and 0 bases at J, with 17 bases in the middle. Germline assignment: CDR1 MNHNS and CDR2 SASEGT. This CDR3 comprises 19 residues. CDR3 in DNA: TGTGCCAGCAGTGAATGGGGCACCGGGGGACTCTCTGGGGCCAACGTCCTGACTTTC. This encodes CASSEWGTGGLSGANVLTF.

This chain joins TRBV7-6 and TRBJ2-3; 9 bases are shared with TRBD1. CDR1 is SGHVS, CDR2 FNYEAQ, per germline. Losses at the gene ends were 5 bases for V and 1 base for J; bases not matched to a gene: 13. This CDR3 is 18 amino acids long. CDR3 nucleotide sequence: TGTGCCAGCAGCGATCCCGGGACAGGGAAAACCGGCACAGATACGCAGTATTTT. Amino acids: CASSDPGTGKTGTDTQYF.

This clone showed up just once. The chain uses TRBV4-1 and TRBJ1-3; D gene uncertain. CDR3 length equals 13 residues. V gave up 8 bases and J gave up 8 bases, with 16 bases separating them. Looked up from germline, CDR1 is MGHRA and CDR2 is YSYEKL. The CDR3 region is CASSLKIRDTIYF. The CDR3 DNA sequence: TGCGCCAGCTCACTAAAAATCCGAGACACCATATATTTT.

The V gene is TRBV11-2, the J gene TRBJ2-2; 7 bases line up with TRBD2. This CDR3 comprises 18 residues. The germline CDR1 and CDR2 sequences are SGHAT and FQNNGV. The V and J ends lost 5 bases and 6 bases, in that order; junction bases with no gene match: 18. CDR3 nucleotide sequence: TGTGCCAGCAGCCCCTTGCGCCGGGGAGGGAGTTTAGCCGGGGAGCTGTTTTTT. This encodes CASSPLRRGGSLAGELFF.

This chain links TRBV7-9 with TRBJ1-5; 7 bases are shared with TRBD1. The V gene end was trimmed by 5 bases and the J gene end by 2 bases; junction bases not matched to a gene: 6. CDR3 size: 15 residues. Germline CDR1 and CDR2: SEHNR and FQNEAQ (reference sequence). In nucleotides, the CDR3 is TGTGCCAGCAGCCAGACAGGGTCGGGCAATCAGCCCCAGCATTTT. Translated, it gives CASSQTGSGNQPQHF.

V usage is TRBV5-1 and J usage is TRBJ2-7; D ambiguous. In germline, CDR1 is SGHRS, CDR2 YFSETQ. The V end was cut by 0 bases, the J end by 7 bases, with 11 bases between. The CDR3 runs 13 residues. The CDR3 sequence: CASSLALPTEQYF. The CDR3 nucleotides are TGCGCCAGCAGCTTGGCTCTCCCGACAGAGCAGTACTTC. The variable domain in full, completed from reference TRBV5-1 and TRBJ2-7, reads KAGVTQTPRYLIKTRGQQVTLSCSPISGHRSVSWYQQTPGQGLQFLFEYFSETQRNKGNFPGRFSGRQFSNSRSEMNVSTLELGDSALYLCASSLALPTEQYFGPGTRLTVT.

The gene calls are TRBV6-1 and TRBJ1-5; tentative D call: TRBD1 (6 bases). Germline V CDR1 and CDR2: MNHNS, SASEGT. The CDR3 extends over 15 amino acids. V dropped 4 bases and J dropped 7 bases, with 17 bases sitting between them. CDR3 loop: CASSAFTGLRQPQHF. CDR3 nucleotide sequence: TGTGCCAGCAGTGCTTTTACAGGGTTGAGACAGCCCCAGCATTTT.